The 25 T cell receptor beta chains presented below share a single source sample, sequenced in a study of cytomegalovirus exposure and HLA in healthy donors. Here immunoSEQ multiplex PCR was the method, and the copy in TCRdb shows in-frame clones only, minus some. The repertoire has about 55,000 clones, approximately 92% of them found once; the top ten carry approximately 3%. The sequencing sample was made of PBMCs. These receptors were obtained from a man aged 18 to 29 in good health and CMV-seronegative.

The gene calls are TRBV5-4 and TRBJ2-5; 10 bases match TRBD2. CDR3 length: 15 residues. The J segment lost 2 bases and the V segment lost 4 bases, leaving 5 bases of the junction unmatched. Germline-derived CDR1 and CDR2 are SGHNT and YYREEE (reference sequence). DNA for the CDR3: TGTGCCAGCAGCCCGGGACTAGCGTCACAAGAGACCCAGTACTTC. Its translation: CASSPGLASQETQYF.

V and J are TRBV20-1 and TRBJ1-2; 7 nucleotides align to TRBD1. V lost 4 bases and J lost 8; bases outside the gene matches: 4. This CDR3 is built from 11 residues. CDR1 and CDR2 (germline): DFQATT, SNEGSKA (reference sequence). CDR3 DNA sequence: TGCAGTGCTACGGACAGGTGGGGCTACACCTTC. This gives the protein CSATDRWGYTF.

V is TRBV25-1 and J is TRBJ1-2; TRBD1 matches 7 bases. The V gene end was trimmed by 3 bases and the J gene end by 6 bases; junction bases not matched to a gene: 10. The germline V gene has CDR1 MGHDK and CDR2 SYGVNS. The CDR3 consists of 15 residues. The CDR3 sequence is CASSDQGGWLDGYTF. The CDR3 region has the DNA TGTGCCAGCAGTGATCAAGGGGGCTGGCTCGATGGCTACACCTTC.

The gene calls are TRBV9 and TRBJ2-5, with TRBD2 as a possible D gene (7 bases). This CDR3 region has 15 residues. Germline CDR1 and CDR2: SGDLS and YYNGEE. V dropped 0 bases and J dropped 4 bases, with 13 bases sitting between them. The CDR3 sequence: CASSVEGGGAETQYF. DNA for the CDR3: TGTGCCAGCAGCGTAGAGGGGGGGGGCGCAGAGACCCAGTACTTC.

The CDR3 sequence: CASSPVSDTHEASSNTGELFF. The CDR3 DNA sequence: TGTGCCAGCAGCCCGGTTTCGGACACACACGAAGCGAGCTCGAACACCGGGGAGCTGTTTTTT. The gene calls are TRBV7-8 and TRBJ2-2; tentative D call: TRBD1 (5 bases). In germline, CDR1 is SGHVS, CDR2 FQNEAQ. There are 21 residues in the CDR3. Trimming left V 5 bases short and J 0 bases short, with 28 bases between.

The V call is TRBV4-1, the J call TRBJ2-1, with D possibly TRBD1 on 5 matching bases. The germline V gene encodes CDR1 MGHRA and CDR2 YSYEKL. The CDR3 has 14 residues. Between the trimmed V and J ends, which lost 3 bases and 2 bases, there was a span of 8 bases. CDR3 residues: CASSHDRPYNEQFF. The CDR3 DNA reads as TGCGCCAGCAGCCACGACAGACCCTACAATGAGCAGTTCTTC.

J is TRBJ1-1 and V is TRBV7-2; D may be TRBD1 (5 bases). V lost 6 bases and J 5 bases, leaving 19 bases between the germline ends. In germline, CDR1 is SGHTA, CDR2 FQGNSA. The CDR3 extends over 15 amino acids. Here the CDR3 DNA reads TGTGCCAGCAGTCACTCGGGGGTCTCGGGGACTGAAGCTTTCTTT. Translation: CASSHSGVSGTEAFF.

This chain links TRBV5-6 with TRBJ2-1, with D maybe TRBD1 (5 bases). Germline V gene lookup returns CDR1 SGHDT and CDR2 YYEEEE. This CDR3 has 12 residues. V shed 4 bases and J shed 9 bases, with 11 bases lying between them. CDR3 sequence reads: CASSVDSSEQFF. The DNA for the CDR3 is TGTGCCAGCAGCGTAGACAGTTCTGAGCAGTTCTTC.

This chain joins TRBV6-1 and TRBJ1-1; 7 bases are a match to TRBD1. The ends lost 2 bases at V and 2 bases at J; junction bases unmatched: 5. CDR1 is MNHNS, CDR2 SASEGT, per germline. This CDR3 has 15 amino acids. In nucleotides, the CDR3 is TGTGCCAGCAGTGAACCGGACAGGCCCAACACTGAAGCTTTCTTT. This sequence encodes CASSEPDRPNTEAFF.

This clone was seen only once. J is TRBJ2-7 and V is TRBV30, with TRBD2 matching over 11 bases. Unmatched junction bases numbered 15, after V lost 6 bases and J lost 5 bases. Germline values: CDR1 GTSNPN, CDR2 SVGIG (reference sequence). The CDR3 loop spans 16 amino acids. In DNA, the CDR3 is TGTGCCTGCCGCCCCCGGCTAGCGGGAGGAGGCCACGAGCAGTACTTC. This encodes CACRPRLAGGGHEQYF.

CDR3 in amino acids: CASSLINLEETQYF. The CDR3 nucleotides are TGTGCCAGCAGCTTAATTAACTTAGAAGAGACCCAGTACTTC. This sequence joins TRBV7-2 and TRBJ2-5, with D hard to call. The V gene's germline CDR1 is SGHTA and CDR2 FQGNSA. The CDR3 loop spans 14 amino acids. Trimming removed 2 bases from V and 3 bases from J, with 10 bases in between. The full variable domain, its missing parts supplied by reference TRBV7-2 and TRBJ2-5, is GAGVSQSPSNKVTEKGKDVELRCDPISGHTALYWYRQSLGQGLEFLIYFQGNSAPDKSGLPSDRFSAERTGGSVSTLTIQRTQQEDSAVYLCASSLINLEETQYFGPGTRLLVL.

V usage is TRBV11-1 and J usage is TRBJ2-1; the match to TRBD2 covers 8 bases. Germline CDR1 and CDR2: SGHAT and FQDESV (reference sequence). This CDR3 has 15 amino acids. The junction had 12 bases not matched to a gene; V was cut back by 7 bases and J by 7 bases. The CDR3 nucleotides read TGTGCCAGCACCCTAGGAGGCGGGAGGAAGAATGAGCAGTTCTTC. It specifies CASTLGGGRKNEQFF.

The CDR3 loop is CASQKTSGRGNEQFF. The CDR3 DNA is TGCGCCAGCCAAAAAACTAGCGGGAGGGGTAATGAGCAGTTCTTC. The chain uses TRBV5-1 and TRBJ2-1; 13 bases map to TRBD2. The germline CDR1 and CDR2 sequences are SGHRS and YFSETQ. The CDR3 runs 15 residues. The ends lost 7 bases at V and 7 bases at J; junction bases unmatched: 8.

The J gene is TRBJ2-7, the V gene TRBV5-8; D not certain. V was clipped by 0 bases and J by 4 bases, with 11 bases between them. The CDR3 length is 14 residues. Germline V CDR1 and CDR2: SGHTS, YDEGEE. The CDR3 bases are TGTGCCAGCAGCTTGGAGTCGAGTTGGTACGAGCAGTACTTC. It encodes CASSLESSWYEQYF.

This chain joins TRBV27 and TRBJ2-3; perhaps TRBD2 as D (6 bases). The CDR3 has 16 amino acids. V was trimmed by 7 bases and J by 6 bases, leaving 23 bases between them. CDR1 is MNHEY, CDR2 SMNVEV, per germline (reference sequence). CDR3 in DNA: TGTGCCAGCACCGAACCAGGGACTTCCCAAGCGGATACGCAGTATTTT. It yields the protein CASTEPGTSQADTQYF.

The chain links TRBV28 to TRBJ1-1; 7 positions agree with TRBD1. V was pared by 8 bases and J by 2 bases, with 8 bases of the junction left unmatched. CDR3 length equals 14 residues. Germline loops: CDR1 MDHEN, CDR2 SYDVKM. This chain's CDR3 is CASLRGGGNTEAFF. CDR3 in DNA: TGTGCCAGCTTAAGAGGGGGCGGCAACACTGAAGCTTTCTTT.

V gene TRBV2 combines with J gene TRBJ2-7, with 8 bases matching TRBD1. Germline lookup yields CDR1 SNHLY and CDR2 FYNNEI. The length of the CDR3 is 14 residues. The V segment lost 8 bases and the J segment 0 bases; nucleotides outside the gene matches: 6. The CDR3 loop reads CASHRDRSSYEQYF. Here the CDR3 DNA reads TGTGCCAGCCACCGGGACAGGAGCTCCTACGAGCAGTACTTC. The complete variable domain, with remaining parts taken from reference TRBV2 and TRBJ2-7, reads EPEVTQTPSHQVTQMGQEVILRCVPISNHLYFYWYRQILGQKVEFLVSFYNNEISEKSEIFDDQFSVERPDGSNFTLKIRSTKLEDSAMYFCASHRDRSSYEQYFGPGTRLTVT.

The chain couples TRBV25-1 to TRBJ2-5; 12 bases agree with TRBD2. Germline trimming cut 2 bases from V and 5 bases from J; bases unmatched to any gene: 6. The CDR3 covers 16 residues. Germline CDR1 and CDR2: MGHDK and SYGVNS. The CDR3 DNA sequence: TGTGCCAGCAGTGAAATCACTAGCGGGAGGTCGGAGACCCAGTACTTC. This translates into CASSEITSGRSETQYF.

The chain recombines TRBV6-5 with TRBJ2-7; TRBD2 is a possible D gene (6 bases). Between the trimmed V and J ends, which lost 2 bases and 7 bases, there was a span of 12 bases. Germline CDR1 and CDR2: MNHEY and SVGAGI. CDR3 length: 13 residues. The CDR3 region is CASSYGTGKEQYF. The CDR3 DNA sequence: TGTGCCAGCAGTTACGGGACTGGGAAAGAGCAGTACTTC.

This chain links TRBV20-1 with TRBJ2-1, with 7 bases fitting TRBD2. The J segment lost 5 bases and the V segment lost 7 bases, leaving 2 bases of the junction unmatched. The germline V gene encodes CDR1 DFQATT and CDR2 SNEGSKA (reference sequence). CDR3 size: 11 residues. In DNA, the CDR3 is TGCAGTGGGGAGGGGCACAATGAGCAGTTCTTC. It codes for CSGEGHNEQFF.

The rearrangement links TRBV11-2 to TRBJ1-4, with TRBD1 matching 10 bases. V trimming: 3 bases; J trimming: 4 bases; junction bases outside the gene matches: 5. CDR3 length: 16 residues. From germline, CDR1 is SGHAT and CDR2 FQNNGV. The CDR3 reads CASSFSRTGGNEKLFF. In nucleotides, the CDR3 is TGTGCCAGCAGCTTTTCCAGGACAGGGGGTAATGAAAAACTGTTTTTT.

The chain combines TRBV11-3 with TRBJ2-7; TRBD2 matches 9 bases. The CDR3 runs to 18 residues. Unmatched junction bases numbered 16, after V lost 3 bases and J lost 4 bases. Germline V gives CDR1 SGHNT, CDR2 YENEEA. The CDR3 DNA sequence: TGTGCCAGCAGCTTTCGGCGGCGGCGGGAGGGCCCTAGGTACGAGCAGTACTTC. Translated, it gives CASSFRRRREGPRYEQYF. Variable domain in full (rest from reference TRBV11-3 and TRBJ2-7): EAGVVQSPRYKIIEKKQPVAFWCNPISGHNTLYWYLQNLGQGPELLIRYENEEAVDDSQLPKDRFSAERLKGVDSTLKIQPAELGDSAVYLCASSFRRRREGPRYEQYFGPGTRLTVT.

CDR3 protein: CASSSGQSSFEQYF. CDR3 nucleotides: TGTGCCAGCAGTTCCGGACAGTCGTCTTTTGAGCAGTACTTC. This sequence joins TRBV28 and TRBJ2-7, with D possibly matching TRBD1 (6 bases). The CDR3 consists of 14 residues. Trimming left V 4 bases short and J 7 bases short, with 17 bases between. CDR1 and CDR2 from the germline V gene are MDHEN and SYDVKM.

The chain has TRBV28 and TRBJ1-4, with a weak D call TRBD1 (6 bases). V was shortened by 2 bases and J by 8 bases, with 15 bases between the two germline ends. The CDR3 contains 15 residues. Looked up from germline, CDR1 is MDHEN and CDR2 is SYDVKM. CDR3 protein: CASSLGGAAEEKLFF. DNA for the CDR3: TGTGCCAGCAGTTTAGGGGGGGCTGCAGAAGAAAAACTGTTTTTT.

The rearrangement links TRBV7-2 to TRBJ2-5; 9 bases agree with TRBD1. CDR1 and CDR2 from the germline V gene are SGHTA and FQGNSA. Trimming at V came to 5 bases and at J to 4 bases, leaving 8 bases not matched to a gene. The CDR3 consists of 15 residues. For the CDR3, the DNA is TGTGCCAGCAGCCTCAACAGGGGGCAGGGAGAGACCCAGTACTTC. This sequence encodes CASSLNRGQGETQYF.